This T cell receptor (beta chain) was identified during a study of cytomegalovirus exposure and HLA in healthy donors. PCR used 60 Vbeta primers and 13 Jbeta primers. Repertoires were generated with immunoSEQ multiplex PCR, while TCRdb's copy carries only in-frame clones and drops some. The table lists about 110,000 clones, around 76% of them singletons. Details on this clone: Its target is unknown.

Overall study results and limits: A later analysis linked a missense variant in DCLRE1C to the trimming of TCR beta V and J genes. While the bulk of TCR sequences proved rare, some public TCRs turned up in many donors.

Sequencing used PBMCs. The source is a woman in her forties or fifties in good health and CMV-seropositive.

The CDR3 is CASSLDRVYEDEQYF. CDR3 sequence (DNA): TGTGCCAGCAGCCTTGACAGGGTATATGAGGACGAGCAGTACTTC. The chain uses TRBV7-7 and TRBJ2-7; TRBD1 matches at 7 bases. The CDR3 is 15 residues long. V shed 5 bases and J 5 bases; nucleotides not matched to a gene: 12. Germline CDR1 and CDR2: SSHAT and FNYEAQ (reference sequence).